This TCR beta chain was observed in a study of glioma-infiltrating T cells after dendritic cell vaccination. In the study overall: Autologous tumor lysate was loaded overnight onto monocyte-derived dendritic cells grown seven days with IL-4 and GM-CSF.

Study conclusions and caveats: Only a small number of patients had complete blood and tumor samples.

The CDR3 has 16 residues. The V end was cut by 0 bases, the J end by 1 base, with 13 bases between. Germline CDR1 MNHEY, CDR2 SVGAGI. This clone was recorded a few times. Its antigen is unknown. Some clones are missing from TCRdb's copy, which holds only in-frame ones; the method was immunoSEQ multiplex PCR. Among more than 95,000 clones listed, around 80% were seen once. The time point: after dendritic cell vaccination, including at tumor progression/relapse. This clonotype was sampled from a human donor with glioblastoma. V is TRBV6-5 and J is TRBJ2-7, with D perhaps matching TRBD1 (6 bases). The input for sequencing was blood, taken after dendritic cell vaccination. This chain's CDR3 is CASSYSRGTPSYEQYF. The CDR3 nucleotides are TGTGCCAGCAGTTACTCGAGGGGGACACCTTCCTACGAGCAGTACTTC.